This entry describes one TCR beta chain. Methods used by the authors: For nucleated cells, counts were estimated from reference gene primer amplification. Generated by immunoSEQ multiplex PCR, the TCRdb table keeps only in-frame clones and is missing some. V and J calls and clone size are as listed in that table; D and trimming were resolved from the DNA. Here the sample spans around 76,000 clones, more than 85% being singletons. This sample was taken from a study of blood T cell repertoires in COVID-19. Whole-study context: The samples span acute and convalescent COVID-19 from the United States, Italy and Spain. Sample material is recorded as cDNA or gDNA derived from T cells, B-cell-depleted T cells, or PBMCs.

The germline V gene has CDR1 SGHRS and CDR2 YFSETQ. Unmatched junction bases numbered 8, after V lost 4 bases and J lost 2 bases. The CDR3 sequence is 15 residues long. V usage is TRBV5-1 and J usage is TRBJ1-2, with 7 bases fitting TRBD1. Sample: peripheral blood. This receptor was obtained from a man in his fifties or sixties with acute or convalescent COVID-19. The CDR3 DNA reads as TGCGCCAGCAGCATCGGGACAGCCCGAAACTATGGCTACACCTTC. Translated: CASSIGTARNYGYTF.